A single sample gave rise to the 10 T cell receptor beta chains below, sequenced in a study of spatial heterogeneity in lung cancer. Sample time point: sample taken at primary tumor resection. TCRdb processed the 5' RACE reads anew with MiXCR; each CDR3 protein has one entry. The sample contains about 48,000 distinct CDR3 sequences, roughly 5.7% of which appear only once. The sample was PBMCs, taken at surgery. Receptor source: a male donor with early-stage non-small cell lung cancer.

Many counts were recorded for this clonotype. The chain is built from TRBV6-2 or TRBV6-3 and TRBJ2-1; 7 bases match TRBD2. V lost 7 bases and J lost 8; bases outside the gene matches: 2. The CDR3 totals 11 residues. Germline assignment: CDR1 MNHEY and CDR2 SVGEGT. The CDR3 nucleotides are TGTGCCAGCAATCGGGGGGATGAGCAGTTCTTC. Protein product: CASNRGDEQFF.

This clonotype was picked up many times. Here the CDR3 DNA reads TGTGCCAGCAGCGAAAGACAGGGAGAGGGAGACACTGAAGCTTTCTTT. This sequence encodes CASSERQGEGDTEAFF. J is TRBJ1-1 and V is TRBV9, with 7 bases identical to TRBD1. The germline V gene encodes CDR1 SGDLS and CDR2 YYNGEE. The length of the CDR3 is 16 residues. Losses at the gene ends were 3 bases for V and 3 bases for J; bases not matched to a gene: 11.

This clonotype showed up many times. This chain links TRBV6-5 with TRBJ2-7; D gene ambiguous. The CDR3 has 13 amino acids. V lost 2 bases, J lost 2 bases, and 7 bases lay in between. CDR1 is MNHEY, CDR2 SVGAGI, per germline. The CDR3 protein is CASSYGLPYEQYF. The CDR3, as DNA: TGTGCCAGCAGTTACGGCCTACCCTACGAGCAGTACTTC.

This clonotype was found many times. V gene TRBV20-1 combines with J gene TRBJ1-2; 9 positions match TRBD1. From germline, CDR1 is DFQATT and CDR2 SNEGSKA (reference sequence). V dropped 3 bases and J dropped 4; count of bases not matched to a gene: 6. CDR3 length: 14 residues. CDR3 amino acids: CSARVGTGIYGYTF. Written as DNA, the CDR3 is TGCAGTGCTAGGGTCGGGACAGGGATCTATGGCTACACCTTC.

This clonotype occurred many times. CDR3 protein: CASWAQGGNQPQHF. In DNA, the CDR3 is TGTGCCAGTTGGGCTCAGGGTGGCAATCAGCCCCAGCATTTT. V is TRBV19 and J is TRBJ1-5; possible D gene TRBD1, 5 bases. The germline CDR1 and CDR2 sequences are LNHDA and SQIVND (reference sequence). CDR3 length: 14 amino acids. V lost 8 bases, J lost 2 bases, and 13 bases lay in between.

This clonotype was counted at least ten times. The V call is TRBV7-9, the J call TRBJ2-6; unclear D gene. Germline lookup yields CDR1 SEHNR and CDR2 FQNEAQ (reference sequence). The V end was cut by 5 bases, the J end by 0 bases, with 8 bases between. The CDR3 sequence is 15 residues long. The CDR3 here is CASSLKVSGANVLTF. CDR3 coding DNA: TGTGCCAGCAGCCTCAAGGTCTCTGGGGCCAACGTCCTGACTTTC.

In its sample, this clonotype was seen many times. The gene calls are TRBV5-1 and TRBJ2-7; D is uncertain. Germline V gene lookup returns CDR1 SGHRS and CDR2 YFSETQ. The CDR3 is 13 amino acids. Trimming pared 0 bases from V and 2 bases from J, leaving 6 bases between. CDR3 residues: CASSLAAAYEQYF. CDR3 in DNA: TGCGCCAGCAGCTTGGCCGCAGCCTACGAGCAGTACTTC. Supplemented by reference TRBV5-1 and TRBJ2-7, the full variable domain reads KAGVTQTPRYLIKTRGQQVTLSCSPISGHRSVSWYQQTPGQGLQFLFEYFSETQRNKGNFPGRFSGRQFSNSRSEMNVSTLELGDSALYLCASSLAAAYEQYFGPGTRLTVT.

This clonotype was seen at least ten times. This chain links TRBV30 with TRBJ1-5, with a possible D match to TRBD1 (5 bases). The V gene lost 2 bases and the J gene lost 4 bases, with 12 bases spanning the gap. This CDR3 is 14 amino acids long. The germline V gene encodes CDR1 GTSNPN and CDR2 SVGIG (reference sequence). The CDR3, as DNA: TGTGCCTGGAGTTGGACAAGACGAAATCAGCCCCAGCATTTT. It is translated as CAWSWTRRNQPQHF.

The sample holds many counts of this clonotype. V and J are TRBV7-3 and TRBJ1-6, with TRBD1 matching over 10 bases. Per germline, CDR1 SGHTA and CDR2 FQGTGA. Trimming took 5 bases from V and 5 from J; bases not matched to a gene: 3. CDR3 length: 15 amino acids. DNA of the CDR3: TGTGCCAGCAGCCCTGGGACAGGGGATAATTCACCCCTCCACTTT. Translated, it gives CASSPGTGDNSPLHF.

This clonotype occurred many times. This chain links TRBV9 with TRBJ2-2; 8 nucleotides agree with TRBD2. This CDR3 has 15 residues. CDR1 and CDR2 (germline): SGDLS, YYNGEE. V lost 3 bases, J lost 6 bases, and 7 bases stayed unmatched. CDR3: CASSDEREWAGELFF. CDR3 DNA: TGTGCCAGCAGCGACGAGCGGGAGTGGGCCGGGGAGCTGTTTTTT.